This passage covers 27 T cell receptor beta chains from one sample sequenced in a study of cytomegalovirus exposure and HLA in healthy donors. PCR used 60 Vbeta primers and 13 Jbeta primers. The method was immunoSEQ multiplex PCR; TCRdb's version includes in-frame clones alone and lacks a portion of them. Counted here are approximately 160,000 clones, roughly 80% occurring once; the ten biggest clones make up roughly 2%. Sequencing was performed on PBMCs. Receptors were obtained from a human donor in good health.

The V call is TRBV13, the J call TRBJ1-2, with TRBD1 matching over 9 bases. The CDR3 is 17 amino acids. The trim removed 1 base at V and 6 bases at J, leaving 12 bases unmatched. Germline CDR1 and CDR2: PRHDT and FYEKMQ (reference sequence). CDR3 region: CASSLAWTGDKGNGYTF. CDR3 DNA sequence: TGTGCCAGCAGCTTAGCTTGGACAGGGGACAAAGGGAATGGCTACACCTTC.

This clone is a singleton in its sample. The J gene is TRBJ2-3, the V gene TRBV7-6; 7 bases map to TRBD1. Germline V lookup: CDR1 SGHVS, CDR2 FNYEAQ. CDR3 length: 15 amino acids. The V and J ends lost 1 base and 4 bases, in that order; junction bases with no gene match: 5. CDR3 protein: CASSLGQGVSDTQYF. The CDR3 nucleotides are TGTGCCAGCAGCTTAGGACAGGGAGTTTCAGATACGCAGTATTTT. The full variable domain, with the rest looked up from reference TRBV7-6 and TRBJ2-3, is GAGVSQSPRYKVTKRGQDVALRCDPISGHVSLYWYRQALGQGPEFLTYFNYEAQQDKSGLPNDRFSAERPEGSISTLTIQRTEQRDSAMYRCASSLGQGVSDTQYFGPGTRLTVL.

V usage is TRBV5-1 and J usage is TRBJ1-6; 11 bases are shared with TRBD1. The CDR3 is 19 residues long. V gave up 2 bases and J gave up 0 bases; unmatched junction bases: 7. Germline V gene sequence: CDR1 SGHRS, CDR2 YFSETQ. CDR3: CASSLGTGGISSYNSPLHF. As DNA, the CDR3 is TGCGCCAGCAGCTTAGGGACAGGGGGGATTAGCTCCTATAATTCACCCCTCCACTTT.

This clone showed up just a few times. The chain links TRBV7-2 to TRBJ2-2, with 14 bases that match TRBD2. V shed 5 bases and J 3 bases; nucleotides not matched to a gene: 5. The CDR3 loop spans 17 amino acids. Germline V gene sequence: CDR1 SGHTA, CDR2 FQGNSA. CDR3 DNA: TGTGCCAGCAGCCAAATGGGACTAGCGGGGGACACCGGGGAGCTGTTTTTT. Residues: CASSQMGLAGDTGELFF.

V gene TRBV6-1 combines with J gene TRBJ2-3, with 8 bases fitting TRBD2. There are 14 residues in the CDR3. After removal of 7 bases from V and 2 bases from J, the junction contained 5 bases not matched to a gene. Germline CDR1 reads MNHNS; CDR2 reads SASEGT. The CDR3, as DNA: TGTGCCAGCATAGCGGGGCGACACACAGATACGCAGTATTTT. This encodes CASIAGRHTDTQYF.

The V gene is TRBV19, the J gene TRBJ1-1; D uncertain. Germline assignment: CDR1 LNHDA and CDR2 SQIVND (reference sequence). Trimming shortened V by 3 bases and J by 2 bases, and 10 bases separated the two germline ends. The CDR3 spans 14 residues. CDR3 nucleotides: TGTGCCAGTAGTATCCCCGGTTTCAACACTGAAGCTTTCTTT. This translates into CASSIPGFNTEAFF.

The CDR3 region is CASSYSNGLGYTF. The CDR3 bases are TGTGCCAGCAGTTACTCGAACGGTCTTGGCTACACCTTC. The chain combines TRBV6-6 with TRBJ1-2, with D unclear. The CDR3 spans 13 residues. Trimming removed 0 bases from V and 7 bases from J, with 9 bases in between. Germline CDR1 reads MNHNY; CDR2 reads SVGAGI (reference sequence).

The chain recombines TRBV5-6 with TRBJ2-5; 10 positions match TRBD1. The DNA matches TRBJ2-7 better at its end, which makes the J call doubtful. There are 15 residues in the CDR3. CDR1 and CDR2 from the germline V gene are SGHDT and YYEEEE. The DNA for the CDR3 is TGTGCCAGCAGCTTGGTCGGGACAGGGGATTACGAGCAGTACTTC. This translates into CASSLVGTGDYEQYF.

The CDR3 reads CASVRNAGNTIYF. CDR3 sequence (DNA): TGTGCCAGCGTCAGAAACGCTGGAAACACCATATATTTT. The chain carries TRBV2 and TRBJ1-3, with D unclear. Germline lookup yields CDR1 SNHLY and CDR2 FYNNEI. Trimming pared 8 bases from V and 2 bases from J, leaving 10 bases between. The CDR3 has 13 amino acids. The entire variable domain, with the rest obtained from reference TRBV2 and TRBJ1-3, is as follows: EPEVTQTPSHQVTQMGQEVILRCVPISNHLYFYWYRQILGQKVEFLVSFYNNEISEKSEIFDDQFSVERPDGSNFTLKIRSTKLEDSAMYFCASVRNAGNTIYFGEGSWLTVV.

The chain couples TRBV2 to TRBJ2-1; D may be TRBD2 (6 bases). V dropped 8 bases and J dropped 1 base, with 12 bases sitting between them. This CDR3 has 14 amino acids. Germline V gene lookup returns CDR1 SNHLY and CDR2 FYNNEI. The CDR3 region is CASGVSGSYNEQFF. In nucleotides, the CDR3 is TGTGCCAGCGGCGTTAGCGGTTCCTACAATGAGCAGTTCTTC.

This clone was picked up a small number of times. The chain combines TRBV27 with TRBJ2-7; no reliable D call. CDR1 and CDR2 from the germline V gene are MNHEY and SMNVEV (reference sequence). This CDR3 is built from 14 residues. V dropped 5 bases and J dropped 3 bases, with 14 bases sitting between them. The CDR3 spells CASSRSGPLYEQYF. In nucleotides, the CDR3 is TGTGCCAGCAGTAGGTCAGGCCCCCTCTACGAGCAGTACTTC.

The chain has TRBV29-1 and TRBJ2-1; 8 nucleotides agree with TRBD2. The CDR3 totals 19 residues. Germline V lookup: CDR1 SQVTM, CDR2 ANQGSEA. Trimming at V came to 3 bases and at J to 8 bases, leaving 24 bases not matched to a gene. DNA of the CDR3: TGCAGCGTTGATATGGCGGGGGGCGGGATGGTAGGTCGTTTGTATGAGCAGTTCTTC. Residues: CSVDMAGGGMVGRLYEQFF.

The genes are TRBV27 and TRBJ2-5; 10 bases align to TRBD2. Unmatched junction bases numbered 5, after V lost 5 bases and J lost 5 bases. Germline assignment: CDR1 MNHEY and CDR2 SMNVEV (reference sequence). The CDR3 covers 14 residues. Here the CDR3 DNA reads TGTGCCAGCAGTAGCGGGGGGGCGGATGAGACCCAGTACTTC. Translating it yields CASSSGGADETQYF.

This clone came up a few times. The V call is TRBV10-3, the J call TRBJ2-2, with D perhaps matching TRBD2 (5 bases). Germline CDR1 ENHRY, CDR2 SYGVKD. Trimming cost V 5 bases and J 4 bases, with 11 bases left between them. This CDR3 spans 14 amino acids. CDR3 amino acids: CAISIGLPTGELFF. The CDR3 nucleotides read TGTGCCATCAGTATCGGACTGCCCACCGGGGAGCTGTTTTTT.

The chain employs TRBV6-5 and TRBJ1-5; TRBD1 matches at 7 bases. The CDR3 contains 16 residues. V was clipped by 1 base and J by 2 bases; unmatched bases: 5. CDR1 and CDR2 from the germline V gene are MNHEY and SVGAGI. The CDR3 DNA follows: TGTGCCAGCAGTTACTGGGCAGGGGGACGCAATCAGCCCCAGCATTTT. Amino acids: CASSYWAGGRNQPQHF.

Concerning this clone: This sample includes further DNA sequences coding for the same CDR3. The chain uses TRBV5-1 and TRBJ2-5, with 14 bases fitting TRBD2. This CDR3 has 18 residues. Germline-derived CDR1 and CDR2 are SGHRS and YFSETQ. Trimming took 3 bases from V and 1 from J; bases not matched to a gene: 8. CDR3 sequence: CASSSGTSGGRFQETQYF. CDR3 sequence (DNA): TGCGCCAGCAGCTCCGGGACTAGCGGGGGAAGGTTCCAAGAGACCCAGTACTTC. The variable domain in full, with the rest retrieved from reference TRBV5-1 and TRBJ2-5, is KAGVTQTPRYLIKTRGQQVTLSCSPISGHRSVSWYQQTPGQGLQFLFEYFSETQRNKGNFPGRFSGRQFSNSRSEMNVSTLELGDSALYLCASSSGTSGGRFQETQYFGPGTRLLVL.

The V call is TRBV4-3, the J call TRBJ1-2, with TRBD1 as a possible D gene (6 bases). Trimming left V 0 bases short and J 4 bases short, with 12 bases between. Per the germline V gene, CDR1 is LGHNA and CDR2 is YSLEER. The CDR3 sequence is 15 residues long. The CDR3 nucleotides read TGCGCCAGCAGCCAAGAGTGGGGGCTCGGCTATGGCTACACCTTC. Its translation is CASSQEWGLGYGYTF.

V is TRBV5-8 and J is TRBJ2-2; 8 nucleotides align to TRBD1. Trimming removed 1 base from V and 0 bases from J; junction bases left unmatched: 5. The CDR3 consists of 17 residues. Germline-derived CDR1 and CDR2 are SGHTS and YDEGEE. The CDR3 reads CASSLSRGRANTGELFF. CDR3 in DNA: TGTGCCAGCAGCTTGTCCAGGGGGCGCGCGAACACCGGGGAGCTGTTTTTT.

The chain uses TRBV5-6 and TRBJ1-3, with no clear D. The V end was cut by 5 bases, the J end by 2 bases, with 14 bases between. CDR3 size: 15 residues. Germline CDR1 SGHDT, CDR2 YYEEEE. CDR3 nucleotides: TGTGCCAGCAGTCTTGTGTACCAGGCTGGAAACACCATATATTTT. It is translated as CASSLVYQAGNTIYF.

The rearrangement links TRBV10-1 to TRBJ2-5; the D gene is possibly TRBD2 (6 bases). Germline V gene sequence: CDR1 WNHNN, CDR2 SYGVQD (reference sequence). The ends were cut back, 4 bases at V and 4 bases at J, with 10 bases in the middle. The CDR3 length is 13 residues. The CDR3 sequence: CASSADYRETQYF. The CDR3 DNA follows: TGCGCCAGCAGTGCGGACTACAGAGAGACCCAGTACTTC.

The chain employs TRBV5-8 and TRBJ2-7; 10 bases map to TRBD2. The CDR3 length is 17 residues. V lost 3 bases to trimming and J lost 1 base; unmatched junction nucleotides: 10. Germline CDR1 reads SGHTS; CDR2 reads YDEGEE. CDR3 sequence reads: CASSSRHSGGSSYEQYF. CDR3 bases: TGTGCCAGCAGCTCACGCCATAGCGGGGGGTCTTCCTACGAGCAGTACTTC. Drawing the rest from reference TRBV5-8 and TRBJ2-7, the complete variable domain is EAGVTQSPTHLIKTRGQQATLRCSPISGHTSVYWYQQALGLGLQFLLWYDEGEERNRGNFPPRFSGRQFPNYSSELNVNALELEDSALYLCASSSRHSGGSSYEQYFGPGTRLTVT.

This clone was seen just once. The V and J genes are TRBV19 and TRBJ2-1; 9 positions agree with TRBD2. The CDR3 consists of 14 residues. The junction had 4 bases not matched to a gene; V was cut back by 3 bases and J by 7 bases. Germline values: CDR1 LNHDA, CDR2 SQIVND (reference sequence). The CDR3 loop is CASSMALAGNEQFF. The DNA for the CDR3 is TGTGCCAGTAGTATGGCCCTAGCGGGGAATGAGCAGTTCTTC.

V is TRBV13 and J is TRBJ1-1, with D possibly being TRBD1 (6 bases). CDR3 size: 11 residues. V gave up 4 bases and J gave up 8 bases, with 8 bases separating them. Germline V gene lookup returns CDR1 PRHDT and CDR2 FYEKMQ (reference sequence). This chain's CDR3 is CASSYGTEAFF. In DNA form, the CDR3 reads TGTGCCAGCAGCTACGGGACAGAAGCTTTCTTT.

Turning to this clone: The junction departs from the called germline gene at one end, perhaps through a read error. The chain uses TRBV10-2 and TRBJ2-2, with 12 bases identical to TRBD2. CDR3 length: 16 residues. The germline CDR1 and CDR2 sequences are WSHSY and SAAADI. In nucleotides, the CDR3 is TGCGCCAGCCTAACTGGACTAGCGGGGAACACTGGGGAGCTGTTTTTT. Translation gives CASLTGLAGNTGELFF.

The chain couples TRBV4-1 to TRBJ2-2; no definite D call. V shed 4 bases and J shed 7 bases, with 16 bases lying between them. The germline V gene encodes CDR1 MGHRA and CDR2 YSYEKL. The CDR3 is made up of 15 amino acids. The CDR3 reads CASSPSGGIRGELFF. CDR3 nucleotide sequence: TGCGCCAGCAGCCCTTCGGGTGGTATTCGCGGGGAGCTGTTTTTT.

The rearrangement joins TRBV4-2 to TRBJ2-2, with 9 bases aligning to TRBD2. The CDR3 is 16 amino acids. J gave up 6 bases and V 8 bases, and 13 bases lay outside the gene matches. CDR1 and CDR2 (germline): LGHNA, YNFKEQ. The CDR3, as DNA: TGTGCCAGCGTCTTTAGCGGGGGCCATTTAGCCGGGGAGCTGTTTTTT. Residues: CASVFSGGHLAGELFF.

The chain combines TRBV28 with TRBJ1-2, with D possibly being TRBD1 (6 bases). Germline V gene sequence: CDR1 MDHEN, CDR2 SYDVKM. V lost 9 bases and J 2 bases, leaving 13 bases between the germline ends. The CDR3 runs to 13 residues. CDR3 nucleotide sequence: TGTGCCAGTACGGACAGACGGAACTATGGCTACACCTTC. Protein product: CASTDRRNYGYTF.